This T cell receptor beta chain was sequenced for a study of regulatory T cells in long-lasting Graves disease (dated by TCRdb to 2020 to 2023). Broadly, across the study: Newly diagnosed Graves' disease patients had taken antithyroid drugs for less than 3 months. Peripheral blood TCR sequencing and RNA sequencing compared persistent Graves' disease patients with newly diagnosed Graves' disease patients. The study was registered as a clinical trial and conducted in China. A total of some 35 samples underwent TCR sequencing: some 13 from persistent and about 20 from newly diagnosed Graves' disease patients. Study-level results and caveats: The small sample size was acknowledged by the authors as a limitation that may reduce accuracy. Persistent patients shared more public clonotypes among themselves (under 3,000) than newly diagnosed patients did (about 970). Only the TCR beta chain was sequenced and analyzed. Compared with newly diagnosed patients, patients with persistent Graves' disease had lower TCR Shannon entropy and fewer highly expanded clones, which suggests clonal expansion. Only peripheral blood was studied, because thyroid tissue, the primary lesion, was inaccessible. Persistent disease showed preferential use of TRBV28, TRBJ1-2 and TRBJ2-5, whereas newly diagnosed disease favored TRBV20-1 and TRBJ2-1.

Sequences DFQATT (CDR1) and SNEGSKA (CDR2) are obtained from the germline V gene (reference sequence). The CDR3 starts with the cysteine, ends with the phenylalanine, and has 13 residues. Just CDR3 DNA is preserved here, 39 bases in frame from base 1. Relative to germline, V is 0 bases shorter and J is 7 bases shorter, with 13 bases between their ends. The time point label for this specimen denotes: newly diagnosed GD, antithyroid drugs for less than 3 months. RNA was extracted from PBMCs in TRIzol for both TCR sequencing and RNA sequencing. Graves' disease was diagnosed according to American Thyroid Association guidelines. The patients came from an endocrinology department in Xi'an, China. Each patient gave 7 to 9.5 milliliters of peripheral blood, collected in an EDTA anticoagulant tube. Ficoll Paque Plus density gradient separation was used to isolate PBMCs, and no further T cell sorting was done. RNA quality was checked with an Agilent 2100 Bioanalyzer and agarose gel, and concentration with a NanoDrop 2000.

As for this clonotype: Its antigen is currently not known. The sample holds no much larger clone one base away, and base qualities are not on file.

The library was built by means of multiplex PCR. The sequencing machine was an Illumina HiSeq 4000. To build TCR beta libraries, CDR3 regions were amplified by Arm-PCR using iRepertoire HTBI primers. Before sequencing, the PCR products went through gel purification. Regarding the original processing steps: Gene usage analysis of CDR3 amino acid clonotypes used the roughly 62 TRBV and around 13 TRBJ segments found across samples. COPE and FqMerger were used to merge filtered high-quality paired reads into contigs. Contigs were aligned with BLAST to IMGT TRBV, TRBD and TRBJ reference genes, and CDR3 was defined per IMGT. Any clonotype with a frequency above 0.1% was classified as a highly expanded clone. Shannon entropy was used to measure repertoire diversity, and the Gini coefficient was used to measure V-J evenness. A clonotype was considered public if more than one individual shared it. TCRdb reprocessed the public reads (quality trimming at Q25 with fastp, clone calling with MiXCR) and kept in-frame beta chains. CDR3 protein sequences are deduplicated, and each keeps its most common genes and DNA. These V and J calls rely on TCRdb rather than the paper's analysis. The sample table shows hundreds of thousands of distinct CDR3 sequences, and about 16% are seen once. The ten largest clonotypes hold around 12% of the sample.

A further study also used this sample, focusing on T cells in Graves' hyperthyroidism and ophthalmopathy. The second paper states: Stable Graves' hyperthyroidism was defined as the absence of progression to ophthalmopathy over 18 months of follow-up. Hyperthyroidism patients were aged 18 to 65 years and newly diagnosed, with disease duration of less than 2 months. Exclusion was applied to patients with uncontrolled infections, other autoimmune diseases, pregnancy or lactation. Diagnoses relied on clinical symptoms, serum thyroxine and TRAb, thyroid ultrasound and orbital computed tomography. A first-round RT-PCR of the TCR CDR3 used the HTBI primer set with the Qiagen OneStep RT-PCR kit. Most expanded thyroid clonotypes (frequency above 0.001) were also detected in blood, suggesting blood repertoires may reflect thyroid immune responses. A 13 V-J signature model separated ophthalmopathy from stable hyperthyroidism, with around 88% sensitivity and about 81% specificity in cross-validation and 80%/75% in testing. In validation, the model predicted progression to ophthalmopathy with roughly 70% sensitivity and approximately 72% specificity, a median of 6.5 months before onset. To identify TCR V-J signatures that set the groups apart, the researchers used a discovery cohort of 100 or so patients, made up of fewer than 50 with Graves' ophthalmopathy and 55 to 65 with stable Graves' hyperthyroidism. An independent validation cohort of under 20 hyperthyroidism patients and about 16 patients who later progressed to ophthalmopathy tested prospective prediction of ophthalmopathy. The approximately 90 discovery patients were divided at random into training and test sets in a 7:3 ratio. The study also compared thyroid tissue and blood T-cell repertoires from over 5 Graves' hyperthyroidism patients. After sampling, hyperthyroidism patients received methimazole starting at 30 mg daily, and ophthalmopathy patients received high-dose intravenous methylprednisolone. Libraries were constructed in a second round of multiplex PCR, after which size selection and purification were performed. Sequencing of the libraries was done on an Illumina HiSeq2000 using paired-end 100 bp reads. Raw data were processed with SOAPnuke, discarding reads with adapters, uncalled bases, mean Phred below 15, or no exact constant-primer or identifier match. COPE v1.2.5 was used to merge high-quality paired reads, and clonotypes were defined as unique nucleotide sequences. MiTCR v1.1 was used to align clonotypes to the IMGT TRBV, TRBD and TRBJ reference segments. Only V-J combinations with frequency above 0.0001, covering about 99% of repertoires, were analysed. The TCS score was defined as F50 (clonal expansion) divided by E x V (chaos), with BLOSUM62-based TCRdist calculated between CDR3 peptides within each V-J. Welch's t-statistics and random forest reduced roughly 530 V-J features to fewer than 15, which were used in a naive Bayes classifier (R e1071). No statistical method was used to fix the sample size in advance, and group allocation was not hidden from the investigators. The paper reports TCR Vbeta CDR3 sequencing of approximately 130 peripheral blood samples: around 41 ophthalmopathy, roughly 74 hyperthyroidism and approximately 17 progressor patients.

This chain joins TRBV20-1 to TRBJ2-7; a weak D assignment points to TRBD2 (6 bases agree). This clonotype originated in a man between 18 and 29 years old with Graves disease. Donor details come from another sample of the same person, matched by shared clones. The starting material was peripheral blood mononuclear cells (PBMCs), obtained at new diagnosis, from a patient treated with antithyroid drugs. The nucleotide sequence reads as follows: TGCAGTGCTAGAGAAATCAGGGACTGGGAGCAGTACTTC. This sequence encodes CSAREIRDWEQYF.